These 26 T cell receptor beta chains share one sample of origin, sequenced in a study of technical replicates of blood from a few donors. Method: immunoSEQ multiplex PCR; TCRdb's copy keeps in-frame clones and lacks some. The profile shows about 85,000 clones, about 95% of them singletons. The sequenced material came from T cells isolated from PBMCs. Receptor source: a human donor in good health.

The CDR3 loop reads CASSANGRAGELFF. The CDR3 region has the DNA TGTGCCAGCAGTGCGAACGGGAGGGCCGGGGAGCTGTTTTTT. J is TRBJ2-2 and V is TRBV2; 8 positions match TRBD2. The CDR3 has 14 amino acids. The germline gives CDR1 SNHLY, CDR2 FYNNEI. J was trimmed by 6 bases and V by 4 bases; bases with no gene match: 4.

The rearrangement joins TRBV4-1 to TRBJ1-4; D may be TRBD1 (5 bases). This CDR3 has 13 residues. Per the germline V gene, CDR1 is MGHRA and CDR2 is YSYEKL. Trimming took off 4 bases at V and 6 bases at J, with 9 bases between the two ends. The DNA for the CDR3 is TGCGCCAGCAGCCCCCCGGGGGATGAAAAACTGTTTTTT. It encodes CASSPPGDEKLFF.

This clone was seen just once. The gene calls are TRBV4-2 and TRBJ2-5, with D tentatively TRBD1 (5 bases). The CDR3 has 18 residues. The ends were cut back, 0 bases at V and 5 bases at J, with 22 bases in the middle. Germline V gene lookup returns CDR1 LGHNA and CDR2 YNFKEQ. The CDR3 region is CASSQDLLGAAPLETQYF. CDR3 DNA sequence: TGTGCCAGCAGCCAAGATCTTCTAGGGGCAGCCCCGTTGGAGACCCAGTACTTC.

This chain joins TRBV9 and TRBJ1-2, with a tentative D call TRBD1 (6 bases). Germline V gene lookup returns CDR1 SGDLS and CDR2 YYNGEE. This CDR3 has 11 amino acids. V was cut by 3 bases and J by 8 bases, with 8 bases left in between. DNA for the CDR3: TGTGCCAGCAGCGGACAGGTCGGCTACACCTTC. Amino acid sequence: CASSGQVGYTF.

This chain joins TRBV12-5 and TRBJ2-1; 15 bases line up with TRBD2. CDR1 and CDR2 (germline): LGHNT, FRNRAP. CDR3 size: 16 residues. Trimming at V came to 5 bases and at J to 7 bases, leaving 6 bases not matched to a gene. This CDR3 reads CASGPWTSGGANEQFF. The CDR3 region has the DNA TGTGCTAGTGGTCCCTGGACTAGCGGGGGGGCAAATGAGCAGTTCTTC.

This clone showed up just once. The V call is TRBV2, the J call TRBJ2-7; D is perhaps TRBD2 (5 bases). The CDR3 has 17 amino acids. The ends were cut back, 3 bases at V and 0 bases at J, with 18 bases in the middle. Germline V gene lookup returns CDR1 SNHLY and CDR2 FYNNEI. Here the CDR3 reads CASSDPAGGLLSYEQYF. Here the CDR3 DNA reads TGTGCCAGCAGTGACCCCGCCGGAGGCTTACTCTCCTACGAGCAGTACTTC.

The chain carries TRBV7-9 and TRBJ1-2; D gene uncertain. V was shortened by 2 bases and J by 7 bases, with 11 bases between the two germline ends. Looked up from germline, CDR1 is SEHNR and CDR2 is FQNEAQ (reference sequence). The CDR3 has 13 residues. The CDR3 spells CASSLQVSSGYTF. The CDR3 nucleotides are TGTGCCAGCAGCTTACAGGTTTCGAGTGGCTACACCTTC.

The rearrangement uses TRBV5-4 and TRBJ2-1; 8 nucleotides match TRBD1. Trimming at V came to 0 bases and at J to 5 bases, leaving 1 base not matched to a gene. This CDR3 has 14 amino acids. The germline V gene has CDR1 SGHNT and CDR2 YYREEE (reference sequence). Here the CDR3 reads CASSLEDRDNEQFF. The CDR3 nucleotides read TGTGCCAGCAGCTTGGAGGACAGGGACAATGAGCAGTTCTTC.

The rearrangement joins TRBV7-6 to TRBJ2-2; the D gene is possibly TRBD1 (6 bases). The CDR3 sequence is 15 residues long. Trimming stripped 1 base from V and 4 bases from J, with 10 bases between. The germline gives CDR1 SGHVS, CDR2 FNYEAQ. The CDR3 DNA is TGTGCCAGCAGCTTAGTGGGCAGGGGCACCGGGGAGCTGTTTTTT. Amino acid sequence: CASSLVGRGTGELFF.

The chain recombines TRBV10-3 with TRBJ2-7, with TRBD1 matching over 9 bases. In germline, CDR1 is ENHRY, CDR2 SYGVKD. This CDR3 spans 14 amino acids. With V trimmed by 2 bases and J by 6 bases, 5 bases remained unmatched. CDR3 nucleotide sequence: TGTGCCATCAGTGAGGGGACAGGGTTGGGCGAGCAGTACTTC. It translates to CAISEGTGLGEQYF.

J is TRBJ1-1 and V is TRBV21-1. TRBV21-1 is reported as a pseudogene. This CDR3 has 16 amino acids. CDR3 sequence (DNA): TGTGCCAGCAGCGTGAGCATAGCTACAATTCGCACTGAAGCTTTCTTT. Its translation: CASSVSIATIRTEAFF.

The chain is built from TRBV6-5 and TRBJ2-7, with 7 bases matching TRBD1. The CDR3 runs 15 residues. Trimming removed 7 bases from V and 3 bases from J; junction bases left unmatched: 12. Germline values: CDR1 MNHEY, CDR2 SVGAGI. This chain's CDR3 is CASKTGTVALYEQYF. The CDR3 DNA is TGTGCCAGCAAGACCGGGACAGTAGCTCTCTACGAGCAGTACTTC.

This clone was counted once. The chain uses TRBV5-1 and TRBJ2-2, with TRBD2 matching over 12 bases. V shed 0 bases, J shed 3 bases, and the junction held 6 bases outside the gene matches. This CDR3 is 18 amino acids long. Germline CDR1 SGHRS, CDR2 YFSETQ. CDR3 sequence: CASSLEASGGADTGELFF. Written as DNA, the CDR3 is TGCGCCAGCAGCTTGGAGGCTAGCGGGGGGGCCGACACCGGGGAGCTGTTTTTT.

The gene calls are TRBV5-1 and TRBJ1-1, with 9 bases lining up with TRBD1. J was trimmed by 10 bases and V by 4 bases; bases with no gene match: 11. The CDR3 loop spans 14 amino acids. Germline V gene lookup returns CDR1 SGHRS and CDR2 YFSETQ. The CDR3 sequence: CASSQEQGARGAFF. DNA of the CDR3: TGCGCCAGCAGCCAGGAACAGGGGGCTAGGGGAGCTTTCTTT.

The rearrangement links TRBV5-1 to TRBJ2-7; TRBD2 aligns across 15 bases. J lost 3 bases, V lost 4 bases, and 5 bases had no gene match. Germline V CDR1 and CDR2: SGHRS, YFSETQ. The length of the CDR3 is 16 residues. CDR3 region: CASSRGLAGGNYEQYF. The CDR3 DNA reads TGCGCCAGCAGCCGGGGACTAGCGGGAGGAAACTACGAGCAGTACTTC.

This chain links TRBV15 with TRBJ2-7, with D maybe TRBD1 (6 bases). The V gene's germline CDR1 is LNHNV and CDR2 YYDKDF (reference sequence). The CDR3 sequence is 16 residues long. V lost 1 base and J lost 0, with 13 bases in between. The CDR3 DNA sequence: TGTGCCACCAGCAGAGTACAGGGCAAATCCTCCTACGAGCAGTACTTC. It yields the protein CATSRVQGKSSYEQYF.

The V gene is TRBV5-5, the J gene TRBJ1-2; perhaps TRBD1 as D (5 bases). This CDR3 contains 13 residues. Germline loops: CDR1 SGHKS, CDR2 YYEKEE (reference sequence). Trimming left V 0 bases short and J 8 bases short, with 11 bases between. The CDR3 DNA follows: TGTGCCAGCAGCTTGGCACAGGAGAGGGGCTACACCTTC. The encoded protein is CASSLAQERGYTF.

The CDR3 DNA follows: TGTGCCAGCAGCTGGGGATTGGGACACAACACTGAAGCTTTCTTT. This gives the protein CASSWGLGHNTEAFF. The chain couples TRBV7-9 to TRBJ1-1; TRBD1 might be the D (6 bases). The CDR3 spans 15 residues. Germline V gives CDR1 SEHNR, CDR2 FQNEAQ (reference sequence). Trimming removed 4 bases from V and 2 bases from J, with 14 bases in between.

V gene TRBV5-8 combines with J gene TRBJ2-3; tentative D call: TRBD2 (5 bases). V was cut by 0 bases and J by 6 bases, with 23 bases left in between. Germline CDR1 reads SGHTS; CDR2 reads YDEGEE. CDR3 length: 18 amino acids. CDR3 nucleotides: TGTGCCAGCAGCTTGGCCCCGAGGGTTTACGGCGATGTGGATACGCAGTATTTT. The encoded protein is CASSLAPRVYGDVDTQYF.

A word on this clone: Other DNA sequences within the sample encode an identical CDR3. This chain links TRBV10-3 with TRBJ1-1; D might be TRBD1 (6 bases). The germline CDR1 and CDR2 sequences are ENHRY and SYGVKD. Trimming took 6 bases from V and 2 from J, leaving 7 bases between them. The CDR3 loop spans 12 amino acids. DNA of the CDR3: TGTGCCATCAGAGGGGGAAACACTGAAGCTTTCTTT. Its translation: CAIRGGNTEAFF.

The chain links TRBV9 to TRBJ1-5, with TRBD1 as a possible D gene (5 bases). Germline assignment: CDR1 SGDLS and CDR2 YYNGEE. CDR3 length: 14 residues. V lost 0 bases and J 3 bases, leaving 7 bases between the germline ends. The CDR3 sequence: CASSVGQNNQPQHF. The CDR3 nucleotides read TGTGCCAGCAGCGTAGGACAGAACAATCAGCCCCAGCATTTT.

This clone is classed as medium-sized. The chain recombines TRBV20-1 with TRBJ1-1; the D is unclear. The CDR3 extends over 10 amino acids. Trimming removed 0 bases from V and 11 bases from J, with 7 bases in between. Germline V gene lookup returns CDR1 DFQATT and CDR2 SNEGSKA (reference sequence). The CDR3 sequence is CSAREERAFF. DNA for the CDR3: TGCAGTGCTAGAGAGGAGAGGGCTTTCTTT.

The V gene is TRBV2, the J gene TRBJ2-1; 8 bases fit TRBD1. The CDR3 length is 15 residues. Per germline, CDR1 SNHLY and CDR2 FYNNEI. V dropped 4 bases and J dropped 6; count of bases not matched to a gene: 8. CDR3: CASSVSRGLLNEQFF. CDR3 DNA: TGTGCCAGCAGTGTGTCCAGGGGGCTTCTCAATGAGCAGTTCTTC.

The table lists this clone with a few counts. The rearrangement uses TRBV14 and TRBJ1-1; D is unclear. Germline V CDR1 and CDR2: SGHDN, FVKESK. V lost 3 bases, J lost 1 base, and 6 bases lay in between. The CDR3 has 13 amino acids. CDR3 sequence (DNA): TGTGCCAGCAGCCACGCAGGGAACACTGAAGCTTTCTTT. It yields the protein CASSHAGNTEAFF.

The chain combines TRBV11-2 with TRBJ1-1, with a tentative D call TRBD1 (5 bases). Germline CDR1 reads SGHAT; CDR2 reads FQNNGV. The V and J ends lost 1 base and 6 bases respectively, with 9 bases between them. There are 13 residues in the CDR3. The CDR3 DNA sequence: TGTGCCAGCAGCTTAGGCGACAGCCCTGAAGCTTTCTTT. Protein: CASSLGDSPEAFF. Based on the CDR3 plus reference TRBV11-2 and TRBJ1-1, the full variable domain is EAGVAQSPRYKIIEKRQSVAFWCNPISGHATLYWYQQILGQGPKLLIQFQNNGVVDDSQLPKDRFSAERLKGVDSTLKIQPAKLEDSAVYLCASSLGDSPEAFFGQGTRLTVV.

This chain uses TRBV2 with TRBJ2-7; weak D call: TRBD2 (6 bases). Between the trimmed V and J ends, which lost 4 bases and 3 bases, there was a span of 13 bases. CDR1 and CDR2 (germline): SNHLY, FYNNEI. The CDR3 has 14 residues. CDR3 loop: CASSGELAVYEQYF. The CDR3 DNA reads as TGTGCCAGCAGTGGAGAACTAGCAGTCTACGAGCAGTACTTC.